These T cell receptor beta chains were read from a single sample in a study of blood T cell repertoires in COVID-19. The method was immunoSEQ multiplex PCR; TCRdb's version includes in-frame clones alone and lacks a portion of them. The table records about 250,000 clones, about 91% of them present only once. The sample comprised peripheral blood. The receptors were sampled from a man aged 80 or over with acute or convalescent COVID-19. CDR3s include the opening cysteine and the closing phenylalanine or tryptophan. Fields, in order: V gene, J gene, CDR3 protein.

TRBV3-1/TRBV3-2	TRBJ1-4	CASSQDGRGGRGGLFF
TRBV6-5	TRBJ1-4	CASSFAGTGGEKLFF
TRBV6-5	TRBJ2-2	CASSFRGLFGELFF
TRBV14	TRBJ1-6	CASSRQRNSPLHF
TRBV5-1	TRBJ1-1	CASSQRTEVRNTEAFF
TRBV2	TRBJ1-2	CASSELSYGYTF
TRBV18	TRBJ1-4	CASSPPNRGDNEKLFF
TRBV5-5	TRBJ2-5	CASSLWGVSGRSQETQYF
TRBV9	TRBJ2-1	CASSGRTSGGSYNEQFF
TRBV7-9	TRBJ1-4	CASSLMTGQGGEKLFF
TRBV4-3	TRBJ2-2	CASSHTRGGGNTGELFF
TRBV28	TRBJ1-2	CASSPNGYGYTF
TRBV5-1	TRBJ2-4	CASSFGQGIQYF
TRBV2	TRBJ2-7	CASWTSGWPEAQYF
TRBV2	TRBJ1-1	CASSVEGMNTEAFF
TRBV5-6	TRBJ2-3	CASSLVAGARTDTQYF
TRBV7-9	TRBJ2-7	CASSLSGTGVEQYF